The 22 T cell receptor beta chains given below trace back to one sample, sequenced in a study of cytomegalovirus exposure and HLA in healthy donors. A multiplex PCR was run with 60 Vbeta primers and 13 Jbeta primers. The method was immunoSEQ multiplex PCR; TCRdb's version includes in-frame clones alone and lacks a portion of them. The sample carries some 100,000 clones, 75% to 85% recorded once. Sequencing was performed on PBMCs. These receptors all stem from a woman aged 18-30 years in good health and CMV-seronegative.

The table lists this clone with a few counts. The J gene is TRBJ2-7, the V gene TRBV19; 8 nucleotides align to TRBD2. The CDR3 is made up of 17 amino acids. V lost 5 bases to trimming and J lost 6 bases; unmatched junction nucleotides: 18. Looked up from germline, CDR1 is LNHDA and CDR2 is SQIVND (reference sequence). The CDR3 is CASSPQREMGISSEQYF. CDR3 sequence (DNA): TGTGCCAGTAGTCCGCAGCGGGAGATGGGTATTAGTAGCGAGCAGTACTTC.

The J gene is TRBJ2-3, the V gene TRBV11-3; D is unclear. CDR1 is SGHNT and CDR2 is YENEEA in the germline V gene. CDR3 length: 13 amino acids. The V and J ends lost 3 bases and 9 bases respectively, with 13 bases between them. The CDR3: CASSFRDPGTQYF. The DNA of the CDR3 is TGTGCCAGCAGCTTCCGCGACCCCGGGACGCAGTATTTT.

V and J are TRBV19 and TRBJ2-2, with 7 bases lining up with TRBD2. CDR1 is LNHDA and CDR2 is SQIVND in the germline V gene (reference sequence). The CDR3 loop spans 14 amino acids. V lost 3 bases to trimming and J lost 6 bases; unmatched junction nucleotides: 4. The CDR3 DNA reads as TGTGCCAGTAGTATCGCCGGGGGGTCCGGGGAGCTGTTTTTT. Its protein product is CASSIAGGSGELFF.

V is TRBV7-8 and J is TRBJ1-5, with TRBD1 matching over 7 bases. Germline assignment: CDR1 SGHVS and CDR2 FQNEAQ. J lost 0 bases, V lost 0 bases, and 2 bases had no gene match. The CDR3 has 16 amino acids. This CDR3 is CASSLATGASNQPQHF. CDR3 coding DNA: TGTGCCAGCAGCTTAGCCACAGGGGCTAGCAATCAGCCCCAGCATTTT.

This clone appeared a single time. V and J are TRBV9 and TRBJ2-1; TRBD2 aligns across 10 bases. Germline V CDR1 and CDR2: SGDLS, YYNGEE. The CDR3 runs 14 residues. After removal of 7 bases from V and 7 bases from J, the junction contained 8 bases not matched to a gene. CDR3 residues: CASGSGRALNEQFF. In DNA, the CDR3 is TGTGCCAGCGGAAGCGGGAGGGCCCTAAATGAGCAGTTCTTC.

This chain connects TRBV15 to TRBJ1-2, with TRBD1 as a possible D gene (6 bases). Germline CDR1 reads LNHNV; CDR2 reads YYDKDF (reference sequence). Trimming cost V 0 bases and J 7 bases, with 15 bases left between them. This CDR3 spans 15 amino acids. The CDR3 sequence is CATSRDSAGAGGYTF. The CDR3 nucleotides read TGTGCCACCAGCAGAGATTCGGCGGGGGCAGGTGGCTACACCTTC.

This sequence joins TRBV14 and TRBJ2-1; 10 bases are shared with TRBD2. The CDR3 is 16 residues long. Germline lookup yields CDR1 SGHDN and CDR2 FVKESK. With 1 base clipped from V and 2 bases from J, the junction kept 2 bases outside the gene matches. The CDR3 bases are TGTGCCAGCAGCCAAGGAACTAGCGGGGCCTACAATGAGCAGTTCTTC. Translating it yields CASSQGTSGAYNEQFF.

The gene calls are TRBV5-1 and TRBJ2-3; a weak D match, TRBD2 (5 bases). The CDR3 has 13 amino acids. Germline lookup yields CDR1 SGHRS and CDR2 YFSETQ. V shed 0 bases and J shed 6 bases, with 8 bases lying between them. In DNA form, the CDR3 reads TGCGCCAGCAGCTTGGGGGGAGAGGATACGCAGTATTTT. It translates to CASSLGGEDTQYF.

The CDR3 DNA follows: TGTGCCAGCAGCTTAGTGAGGGACAGGAATGAAAAACTGTTTTTT. Its translation: CASSLVRDRNEKLFF. The chain couples TRBV7-9 to TRBJ1-4; 8 bases line up with TRBD1. This CDR3 region has 15 residues. CDR1 and CDR2 from the germline V gene are SEHNR and FQNEAQ (reference sequence). V lost 1 base, J lost 5 bases, and 3 bases stayed unmatched. The whole variable domain, filled in from reference TRBV7-9 and TRBJ1-4, reads DTGVSQNPRHKITKRGQNVTFRCDPISEHNRLYWYRQTLGQGPEFLTYFQNEAQLEKSRLLSDRFSAERPKGSFSTLEIQRTEQGDSAMYLCASSLVRDRNEKLFFGSGTQLSVL.

This chain connects TRBV29-1 to TRBJ2-4; 10 bases match TRBD1. J gave up 6 bases and V 4 bases, and 15 bases lay outside the gene matches. Germline V gene lookup returns CDR1 SQVTM and CDR2 ANQGSEA. The CDR3 length is 17 residues. In DNA, the CDR3 is TGCAGCGTTGTACTAGGTCGACAGGGGGCTGGTAGAAACATTCAGTACTTC. It yields the protein CSVVLGRQGAGRNIQYF.

This clone was recorded only once. The chain links TRBV7-3 to TRBJ2-1, with 8 bases fitting TRBD2. Germline trimming cut 5 bases from V and 0 bases from J; bases unmatched to any gene: 9. The CDR3 has 17 residues. CDR1 and CDR2 (germline): SGHTA, FQGTGA. CDR3 bases: TGTGCCAGCAGCCCGGACAGCGGGACTAGCTCCTACAATGAGCAGTTCTTC. As protein: CASSPDSGTSSYNEQFF.

This clone was seen a single time. The V gene is TRBV25-1, the J gene TRBJ2-7, with D tentatively TRBD1 (6 bases). The V end lost 3 bases, the J end lost 3 bases, and 12 bases lay between the germline ends. The CDR3 is made up of 14 amino acids. The germline V gene has CDR1 MGHDK and CDR2 SYGVNS. CDR3 in DNA: TGTGCCAGCAGTGACAGGGGACGAGGCTACGAGCAGTACTTC. Encoded protein: CASSDRGRGYEQYF.

V is TRBV5-5 and J is TRBJ2-3; a possible D gene is TRBD1 (6 bases). CDR3 size: 15 residues. V was trimmed by 4 bases and J by 5 bases, leaving 17 bases between them. CDR1 and CDR2 from the germline V gene are SGHKS and YYEKEE (reference sequence). This CDR3 reads CASSPLVAGVDTQYF. The CDR3 DNA reads TGTGCCAGCAGCCCACTGGTGGCAGGGGTAGATACGCAGTATTTT.

V is TRBV18 and J is TRBJ2-3; no clear D. This CDR3 region has 12 residues. Germline V gene sequence: CDR1 KGHSH, CDR2 LQKENI. The V gene lost 3 bases and the J gene lost 2 bases, with 3 bases spanning the gap. The CDR3 nucleotides are TGTGCCAGCTCACCCTACACAGATACGCAGTATTTT. As protein: CASSPYTDTQYF. Complete variable domain (other parts from reference TRBV18 and TRBJ2-3): NAGVMQNPRHLVRRRGQEARLRCSPMKGHSHVYWYRQLPEEGLKFMVYLQKENIIDESGMPKERFSAEFPKEGPSILRIQQVVRGDSAAYFCASSPYTDTQYFGPGTRLTVL.

The chain couples TRBV7-2 to TRBJ2-2, with TRBD2 as a possible D gene (6 bases). Deletions cut 0 bases from V and 1 base from J, with 12 bases between. Looked up from germline, CDR1 is SGHTA and CDR2 is FQGNSA. The CDR3 contains 17 residues. The CDR3 DNA follows: TGTGCCAGCAGCTTAGCGGGGGGACTGATGAACACCGGGGAGCTGTTTTTT. Encoded protein: CASSLAGGLMNTGELFF.

V is TRBV28 and J is TRBJ2-1; the match to TRBD2 covers 7 bases. V lost 5 bases to trimming and J lost 8 bases; unmatched junction nucleotides: 15. Germline lookup yields CDR1 MDHEN and CDR2 SYDVKM. The length of the CDR3 is 16 residues. CDR3 sequence reads: CASSPPAGVQGDEQFF. DNA for the CDR3: TGTGCCAGCAGTCCCCCGGCGGGGGTCCAGGGAGATGAGCAGTTCTTC. Full variable domain (rest looked up from reference TRBV28 and TRBJ2-1): DVKVTQSSRYLVKRTGEKVFLECVQDMDHENMFWYRQDPGLGLRLIYFSYDVKMKEKGDIPEGYSVSREKKERFSLILESASTNQTSMYLCASSPPAGVQGDEQFFGPGTRLTVL.

This chain uses TRBV29-1 with TRBJ2-2, with D possibly TRBD1 on 6 matching bases. There are 13 residues in the CDR3. V lost 4 bases and J 5 bases, leaving 11 bases between the germline ends. Germline values: CDR1 SQVTM, CDR2 ANQGSEA. The CDR3 here is CSVGQVGTGELFF. As DNA, the CDR3 is TGCAGCGTTGGACAGGTTGGGACCGGGGAGCTGTTTTTT.

The chain joins TRBV2 to TRBJ2-2; 7 nucleotides align to TRBD1. The V gene's germline CDR1 is SNHLY and CDR2 FYNNEI. CDR3 size: 15 residues. V was clipped by 7 bases and J by 4 bases; unmatched bases: 9. The CDR3 loop reads CASTRDRKLTGELFF. CDR3 coding DNA: TGTGCCAGCACCCGGGACAGAAAACTCACCGGGGAGCTGTTTTTT.

V usage is TRBV5-1 and J usage is TRBJ1-4; maybe TRBD1 (5 bases). V was trimmed by 4 bases and J by 7 bases, leaving 20 bases between them. The CDR3 sequence is 16 residues long. Germline V gene lookup returns CDR1 SGHRS and CDR2 YFSETQ. The CDR3 DNA follows: TGCGCCAGCAGCCTAACTTCTAGGGGCGTCGGTGAAAAACTGTTTTTT. Amino acid sequence: CASSLTSRGVGEKLFF.

This clone was observed once. The V and J genes are TRBV11-2 and TRBJ2-1; 14 bases are a match to TRBD2. CDR3 size: 16 residues. With V trimmed by 4 bases and J by 7 bases, 6 bases remained unmatched. Germline values: CDR1 SGHAT, CDR2 FQNNGV. The CDR3 loop reads CASSSLTSGGANEQFF. In DNA form, the CDR3 reads TGTGCCAGCAGCTCGCTGACTAGCGGGGGGGCTAATGAGCAGTTCTTC.

The V call is TRBV5-1, the J call TRBJ1-2; TRBD1 agrees at 8 bases. This CDR3 is built from 15 residues. Germline V gene data show CDR1 as SGHRS and CDR2 as YFSETQ. J lost 3 bases, V lost 2 bases, and 6 bases had no gene match. The CDR3 nucleotides read TGCGCCAGCAGCTTCGGACAGGGTTGGGACTATGGCTACACCTTC. Protein sequence: CASSFGQGWDYGYTF.

The chain is built from TRBV19 and TRBJ1-5; possibly TRBD1 for D (6 bases). Trimming removed 0 bases at V and 2 bases at J, with 17 bases between. This CDR3 has 18 amino acids. Germline V gives CDR1 LNHDA, CDR2 SQIVND (reference sequence). The CDR3: CASSIDPRQVEGNQPQHF. CDR3 coding DNA: TGTGCCAGTAGTATAGATCCAAGACAGGTGGAGGGCAATCAGCCCCAGCATTTT.